This record covers a single T cell receptor (beta chain). Original analysis: By means of reference gene primer amplification, nucleated cell counts were estimated. Sequencing was performed with immunoSEQ multiplex PCR; in TCRdb, only in-frame clones are kept and a portion is missing. That table gives V, J and clone size, and the DNA gave D and trimming. The data show roughly 88,000 clones, with around 67% seen just once and around 23% held by the top ten. This entry comes from a study of blood T cell repertoires in COVID-19. For the study at large: The analysed material was cDNA or gDNA that came from T cells, B-cell-depleted T cells, or PBMCs.

The CDR3 extends over 16 amino acids. CDR1 is LGHDT and CDR2 is YNNKEL in the germline V gene (reference sequence). Trimming at V came to 1 base and at J to 6 bases, leaving 7 bases not matched to a gene. The chain links TRBV3-1 (or the pseudogene TRBV3-2) to TRBJ2-1, with TRBD2 matching over 9 bases. This sequence originates from a woman aged 60-75 years in a cohort sampled during active or convalescent COVID-19. Sequencing was performed on peripheral blood. The CDR3 loop reads CASSQVATSGPNEQFF. The CDR3 DNA reads as TGTGCCAGCAGCCAAGTAGCGACTAGCGGTCCCAATGAGCAGTTCTTC.